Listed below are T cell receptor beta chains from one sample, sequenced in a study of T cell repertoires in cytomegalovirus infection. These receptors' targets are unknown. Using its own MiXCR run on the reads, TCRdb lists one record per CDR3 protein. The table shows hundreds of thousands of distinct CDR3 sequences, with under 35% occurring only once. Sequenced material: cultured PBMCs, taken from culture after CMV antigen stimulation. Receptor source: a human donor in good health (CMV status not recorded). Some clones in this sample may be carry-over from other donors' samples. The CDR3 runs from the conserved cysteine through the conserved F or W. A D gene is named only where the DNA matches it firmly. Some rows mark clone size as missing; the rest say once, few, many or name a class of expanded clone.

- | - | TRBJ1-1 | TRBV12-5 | TGTGCTAGTGGTTTAAGCGGGACGGGAGCTTTCTTT | CASGLSGTGAFF
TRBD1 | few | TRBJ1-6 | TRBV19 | TGTGCCAGCACGGGACAGGTGGAATCACCCCTCCACTTT | CASTGQVESPLHF
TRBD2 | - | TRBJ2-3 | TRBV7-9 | TGTGCCAGCAGCTCAACGGCTAGCGGGACAGATACGCAGTATTTT | CASSSTASGTDTQYF
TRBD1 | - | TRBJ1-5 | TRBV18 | TGTGCCAGCTCACCAGCAGGGACAGCTATAGAGCCCCAGCATTTT | CASSPAGTAIEPQHF
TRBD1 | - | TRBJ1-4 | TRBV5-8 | TGTGCCAGCACCCTGAGGCGGACAGGATTGGCAAAACTGTTTTTT | CASTLRRTGLAKLFF
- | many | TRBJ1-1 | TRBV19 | TGTGCCAGTAGGCCGACTAGGCTGAACACTGAAGCTTTCTTT | CASRPTRLNTEAFF
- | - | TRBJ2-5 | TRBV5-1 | TGCGCCAGCAGCTTGGTAGACCTCCAAGAGACCCAGTACTTC | CASSLVDLQETQYF
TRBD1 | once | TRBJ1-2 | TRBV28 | TGTGCCAGTGACGGGACAGGGCAACGTCCGCGCTATGGCTACACCTTC | CASDGTGQRPRYGYTF
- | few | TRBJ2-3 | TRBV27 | TGTGCCAGCAGTTTGGCTAGCGCTTTTACAGATACGCAGTATTTT | CASSLASAFTDTQYF
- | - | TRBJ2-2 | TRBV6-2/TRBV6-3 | TGTGCCAGCAGCGGGACTGACACCGGGGAGCTGTTTTTT | CASSGTDTGELFF
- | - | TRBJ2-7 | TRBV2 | TGTGCCAGCAGTGAGGAATACCGGGAGAAGCTCTCCGAGCAGTACTTC | CASSEEYREKLSEQYF
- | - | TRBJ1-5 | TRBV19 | TGTGCCAGTAGTATTGGACAGCTCAATCAGCCCCAGCATTTT | CASSIGQLNQPQHF
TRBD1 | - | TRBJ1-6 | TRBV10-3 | TGTGCCATCAGTGGAGACAGGGTGGGCTCACCCCTCCACTTT | CAISGDRVGSPLHF
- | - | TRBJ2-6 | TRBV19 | TGTGCCAGTAGTATAGGAGGAGGGGCCAACGTCCTGACTTTC | CASSIGGGANVLTF
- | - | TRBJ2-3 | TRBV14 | TGTGCCAGCAGCCTAGCCGGGGGACAGATCACAGATACGCAGTATTTT | CASSLAGGQITDTQYF
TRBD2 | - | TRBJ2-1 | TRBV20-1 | TGCAGTGCCCTTCGGACTAGCGGCTCCTACAATGAGCAGTTCTTC | CSALRTSGSYNEQFF
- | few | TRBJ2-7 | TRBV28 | TGTGCCAGCAGTTCCCGTGGGTCAGTAGCTTACTACGAGCAGTACTTC | CASSSRGSVAYYEQYF
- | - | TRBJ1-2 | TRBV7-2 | TGTGCCAGCAGCTTCACCGGGGGCGCGGGAGGCTACACCTTC | CASSFTGGAGGYTF
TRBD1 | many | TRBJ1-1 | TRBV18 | TGTGCCAGCTCACCACCGCGCGGACAGGGGGTTGGTGAAGCTTTCTTT | CASSPPRGQGVGEAFF
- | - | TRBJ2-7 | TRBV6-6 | TGTGCCAGCAGTTACTCGCACCCTTACGAGCAGTACTTC | CASSYSHPYEQYF
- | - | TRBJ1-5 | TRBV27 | TGTGCCAGCAGTTCTTCCAGTGTCGGCAATCAGCCCCAGCATTTT | CASSSSSVGNQPQHF
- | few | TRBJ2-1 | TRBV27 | TGTGCCAGCAGTCCGTTCGTAGGTGAGCAGTTCTTC | CASSPFVGEQFF
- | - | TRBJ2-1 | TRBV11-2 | TGTGCCAGCAGCTTCGAATTCACTGAGCAGTTCTTC | CASSFEFTEQFF
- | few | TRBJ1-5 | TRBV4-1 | TGCGCCAGCAGCACCGGACATTTAGTAAGCAATCAGCCCCAGCATTTT | CASSTGHLVSNQPQHF
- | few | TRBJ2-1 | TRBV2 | TGTGCCAGCAGATTACTAGCTTCGGGCAATGAGCAGTTCTTC | CASRLLASGNEQFF
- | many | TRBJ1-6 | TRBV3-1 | TGTGCCAGCAGCCGGAGGCAGGCTAATTCACCCCTCCACTTT | CASSRRQANSPLHF
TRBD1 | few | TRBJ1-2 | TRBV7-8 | TGTGCCAGCAGCTTAGACCGGGACAGGGCTGGCTACACCTTC | CASSLDRDRAGYTF
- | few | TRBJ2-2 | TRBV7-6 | TGTGCCAGCAGCTTAGTGGTGACAGGGAACACCGGGGAGCTGTTTTTT | CASSLVVTGNTGELFF
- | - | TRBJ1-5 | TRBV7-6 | TGTGCCAGCAGCTTAGGGTTCAATCAGCCCCAGCATTTT | CASSLGFNQPQHF
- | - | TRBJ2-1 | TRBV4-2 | TGTGCCAGCAGCCAAGAATCAGGGTCCTACAATGAGCAGTTCTTC | CASSQESGSYNEQFF
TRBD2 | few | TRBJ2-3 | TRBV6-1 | TGTGCCAGCAGCTCAGTATGGGGTAGCGGGAGTTCACGCACAGATACGCAGTATTTT | CASSSVWGSGSSRTDTQYF
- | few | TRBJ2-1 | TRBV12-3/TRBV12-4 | TGTGCCAGCAGTCTCGGGGCCTTGGGCGCGGGTGAGCAGTTCTTC | CASSLGALGAGEQFF
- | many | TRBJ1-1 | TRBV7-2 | TGTGCCAGCAGCTTAGAATCGGGGGGGGGGATGAACACTGAAGCTTTCTTT | CASSLESGGGMNTEAFF
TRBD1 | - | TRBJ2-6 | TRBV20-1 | TGCAGTTTTTCCGGGACAGGCATCTCTGGGGCCAACGTCCTGACTTTC | CSFSGTGISGANVLTF
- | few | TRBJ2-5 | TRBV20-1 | TGCGGGGGCGCGGGAACGGAGACCCAGTACTTC | CGGAGTETQYF
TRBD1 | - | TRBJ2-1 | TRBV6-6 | TGTGCCAGCACTTTGGGACAGGGGGCTACTGAGCAGTTCTTC | CASTLGQGATEQFF
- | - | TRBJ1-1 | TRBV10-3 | TGTGCCATCAGTGAGCCGAAATTGGGCCCTTTCTTT | CAISEPKLGPFF
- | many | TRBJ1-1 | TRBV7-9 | TGTGCCAGCAGCTTAGTCCGGGGGGCGGCTTTCTTT | CASSLVRGAAFF
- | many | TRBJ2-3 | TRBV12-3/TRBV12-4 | TGTGCCAGCAGCCCGAGAGATACGCAGTATTTT | CASSPRDTQYF
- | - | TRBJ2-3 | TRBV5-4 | TGTGCCAGCAGCTTGAAAGAGGGTGGAGATACGCAGTATTTT | CASSLKEGGDTQYF
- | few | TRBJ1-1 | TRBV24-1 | TGTGCCACCAGTGATGAGACTGAAGCTTTCTTT | CATSDETEAFF
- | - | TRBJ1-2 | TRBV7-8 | TGTGCCAGCAGCTTAGTCAGGGGTTGGTATGGCTACACCTTC | CASSLVRGWYGYTF
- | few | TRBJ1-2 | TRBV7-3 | TGTGCCAGCAGCTTTGGGCAGGGGTTTGGCTACACCTTC | CASSFGQGFGYTF
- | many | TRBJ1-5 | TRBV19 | TGTGCCAGTAGTAGGCAGACAGTGCGGGCTAGCAATCAGCCCCAGCATTTT | CASSRQTVRASNQPQHF
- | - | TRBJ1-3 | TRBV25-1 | TGTGCCAGCAGTCCCCCTGAGGGCTCTGGAAACACCATATATTTT | CASSPPEGSGNTIYF
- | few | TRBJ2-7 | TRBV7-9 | TGTGCCAGCAGCTCTCTCACAGGTGGCTCCTACGAGCAGTACTTC | CASSSLTGGSYEQYF
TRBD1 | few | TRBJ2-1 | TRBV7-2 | TGTGCCAGCAGCTTCGGGGACAGGGGGCAGTTCTTC | CASSFGDRGQFF
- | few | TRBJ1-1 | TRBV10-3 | TGTGCCATCAGTGAGTCGATGGCAGGGGAGTACGCTGAAGCTTTCTTT | CAISESMAGEYAEAFF
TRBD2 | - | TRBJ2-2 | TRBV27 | TGTGCCAGCAGTTCTACTAGCGGGGACACCGGGGAGCTGTTTTTT | CASSSTSGDTGELFF
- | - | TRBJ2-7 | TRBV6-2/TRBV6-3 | TGTGCCAGCAGTCCCCCGGGACCAAGGAGCTCCTACGAGCAGTACTTC | CASSPPGPRSSYEQYF
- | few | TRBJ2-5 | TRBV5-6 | TGTGCCAGCAGCTTGCTGGTAGGGCTATCCCAAGAGACCCAGTACTTC | CASSLLVGLSQETQYF